The 18 T cell receptor beta chains given below trace back to one sample, sequenced in a study of shared T cell receptors in the human thymus. The protocol was immunoSEQ multiplex PCR, while the TCRdb copy is restricted to in-frame clones and leaves out a portion. The sample contains 600,000 to 900,000 clones, 70% to 90% of which appear only once. Separately, the same data were catalogued under a study of human thymus T cells.

The sequenced sample was thymocytes. The receptors were gathered from a girl under two years old with a congenital heart defect.

The chain joins TRBV5-1 to TRBJ2-3; weak D call: TRBD1 (5 bases). V dropped 2 bases and J dropped 3 bases, with 13 bases sitting between them. The CDR3 sequence is 15 residues long. From germline, CDR1 is SGHRS and CDR2 YFSETQ. CDR3 residues: CASSLDSGETDTQYF. The CDR3 DNA reads as TGCGCCAGCAGCTTAGACAGTGGCGAAACAGATACGCAGTATTTT.

The rearrangement links TRBV6-1 to TRBJ2-1; D is perhaps TRBD2 (5 bases). Germline CDR1 reads MNHNS; CDR2 reads SASEGT. The ends were cut back, 4 bases at V and 4 bases at J, with 17 bases in the middle. The CDR3 is 16 residues long. The CDR3 sequence is CASSGTGLGFYNEQFF. The CDR3 DNA follows: TGTGCCAGCAGTGGGACGGGGTTAGGGTTTTACAATGAGCAGTTCTTC.

The CDR3 loop reads CASSIAGASYNEQFF. In DNA, the CDR3 is TGTGCCAGTAGTATTGCGGGGGCTAGCTACAATGAGCAGTTCTTC. This chain uses TRBV19 with TRBJ2-1; a weak D match, TRBD2 (7 bases). The germline gives CDR1 LNHDA, CDR2 SQIVND (reference sequence). CDR3 length: 15 amino acids. V lost 3 bases and J lost 3, with 12 bases in between.

CDR3 nucleotide sequence: TGTGCCAGCAGCTTAGGGCCCGGGTACGAGCAGTACTTC. Protein: CASSLGPGYEQYF. The rearrangement links TRBV11-2 to TRBJ2-7; D is unresolved. V dropped 1 base and J dropped 4 bases, with 8 bases sitting between them. The CDR3 runs to 13 residues. Per germline, CDR1 SGHAT and CDR2 FQNNGV.

The J gene is TRBJ1-2, the V gene TRBV19; a weak D match, TRBD1 (5 bases). The germline V gene has CDR1 LNHDA and CDR2 SQIVND (reference sequence). The CDR3 consists of 12 residues. Trimming took off 4 bases at V and 3 bases at J, with 6 bases between the two ends. CDR3 nucleotides: TGTGCCAGTAGTAAGGGGCACTATGGCTACACCTTC. Translated, it gives CASSKGHYGYTF.

The rearrangement links TRBV18 to TRBJ2-2, with 8 bases identical to TRBD1. The CDR3 spans 16 residues. From germline, CDR1 is KGHSH and CDR2 LQKENI. Unmatched junction bases numbered 12, after V lost 6 bases and J lost 6 bases. CDR3 residues: CASSQKKDRDPGELFF. CDR3 nucleotides: TGTGCCAGCTCGCAGAAGAAGGACAGGGATCCCGGGGAGCTGTTTTTT.

The chain recombines TRBV25-1 with TRBJ1-6, with unresolved D. This CDR3 region has 15 residues. With 3 bases removed from V and 4 bases from J, the gap between germline ends came to 10 bases. Germline CDR1 and CDR2: MGHDK and SYGVNS. The CDR3 coding sequence is TGTGCCAGCAGTGAGAGCGAACCTTATAATTCACCCCTCCACTTT. Translating it yields CASSESEPYNSPLHF.

The rearrangement joins TRBV19 to TRBJ2-2; D perhaps matches TRBD2 (5 bases). The V and J ends lost 5 bases and 4 bases respectively, with 11 bases between them. This CDR3 contains 14 residues. Germline-derived CDR1 and CDR2 are LNHDA and SQIVND (reference sequence). The CDR3 DNA reads as TGTGCCAGTAGTGCCCGGGATCTCACCGGGGAGCTGTTTTTT. It specifies CASSARDLTGELFF.

The chain is built from TRBV15 and TRBJ2-1, with D possibly TRBD1 on 6 matching bases. Trimming took 1 base from V and 7 from J, leaving 14 bases between them. From germline, CDR1 is LNHNV and CDR2 YYDKDF (reference sequence). The CDR3 is made up of 15 amino acids. The CDR3 loop reads CATSRGNYRVNEQFF. The CDR3 coding sequence is TGTGCCACCAGCAGAGGGAATTACAGGGTGAATGAGCAGTTCTTC.

This chain uses TRBV21-1 with TRBJ2-1; TRBD2, as called in the table, went unchecked against the DNA. TRBV21-1 is assigned pseudogene status. This CDR3 is built from 16 residues. The CDR3 nucleotides are TGTGCCAGCAGCAAAGCATGTCTAGCGGGGGGCAATGAGCAGTTCTTC. It translates to CASSKACLAGGNEQFF.

V gene TRBV5-8 combines with J gene TRBJ2-3; TRBD1 matches 9 bases. The CDR3 length is 15 residues. Germline V CDR1 and CDR2: SGHTS, YDEGEE. Trimming removed 2 bases from V and 0 bases from J; junction bases left unmatched: 1. This CDR3 reads CASSLQGASTDTQYF. In DNA, the CDR3 is TGTGCCAGCAGCTTACAGGGGGCTAGCACAGATACGCAGTATTTT.

The chain employs TRBV11-2 and TRBJ1-4, with D possibly TRBD1 on 6 matching bases. The CDR3 length is 16 residues. V shed 5 bases and J shed 3 bases, with 16 bases lying between them. The germline CDR1 and CDR2 sequences are SGHAT and FQNNGV. The CDR3 nucleotides read TGTGCCAGCAGCCCAGTCTACAGGGATTCTAATGAAAAACTGTTTTTT. This sequence encodes CASSPVYRDSNEKLFF.

The chain has TRBV4-3 and TRBJ1-5, with a tentative D call TRBD1 (5 bases). Trimming cost V 4 bases and J 4 bases, with 8 bases left between them. CDR3 length: 13 residues. Germline V lookup: CDR1 LGHNA, CDR2 YSLEER. In DNA, the CDR3 is TGCGCCAGCAGCCTAGGGGTAAATCAGCCCCAGCATTTT. This encodes CASSLGVNQPQHF.

The chain carries TRBV7-2 and TRBJ1-5; tentative D call: TRBD1 (5 bases). Germline V gene lookup returns CDR1 SGHTA and CDR2 FQGNSA. The CDR3 spans 18 residues. Trimming pared 1 base from V and 3 bases from J, leaving 19 bases between. For the CDR3, the DNA is TGTGCCAGCAGCTTAGTGTCAGGGTTGGGGATCCTCAATCAGCCCCAGCATTTT. Amino acid sequence: CASSLVSGLGILNQPQHF.

The V gene is TRBV6-1, the J gene TRBJ1-5; 7 bases are shared with TRBD1. Germline CDR1 and CDR2: MNHNS and SASEGT. The V gene end was trimmed by 4 bases and the J gene end by 0 bases; junction bases not matched to a gene: 18. This CDR3 is 20 amino acids long. The CDR3 sequence: CASSAMGRTGVPYSNQPQHF. CDR3 nucleotides: TGTGCCAGCAGTGCCATGGGACGAACAGGGGTCCCATATAGCAATCAGCCCCAGCATTTT.

The chain couples TRBV18 to TRBJ1-1; possible D gene TRBD1, 6 bases. Germline CDR1 is KGHSH and CDR2 is LQKENI. V was shortened by 0 bases and J by 0 bases, with 17 bases between the two germline ends. The CDR3 contains 18 residues. The CDR3 coding sequence is TGTGCCAGCTCACCACCGGAGCCAGGGGACAATTTGAACACTGAAGCTTTCTTT. Protein: CASSPPEPGDNLNTEAFF.

The rearrangement joins TRBV5-5 to TRBJ2-7, with D hard to call. Looked up from germline, CDR1 is SGHKS and CDR2 is YYEKEE (reference sequence). Trimming removed 2 bases from V and 4 bases from J, with 7 bases in between. The CDR3 has 12 residues. The CDR3 spells CASSFPQYEQYF. CDR3 nucleotides: TGTGCCAGCAGCTTCCCTCAGTACGAGCAGTACTTC.

CDR3 residues: CASTSGRENYGYTF. CDR3 DNA sequence: TGTGCCAGCACCTCGGGAAGGGAAAACTATGGCTACACCTTC. The chain joins TRBV27 to TRBJ1-2; D unresolved. The CDR3 totals 14 residues. In germline, CDR1 is MNHEY, CDR2 SMNVEV (reference sequence). V lost 7 bases, J lost 2 bases, and 14 bases lay in between.